The sequence of this T cell receptor (beta chain) was determined in a study of shared clonotypes between healthy human individuals. Germline-derived CDR1 and CDR2 are SGDLS and YYNGEE. The CDR3 length is 14 residues. V was shortened by 3 bases and J by 9 bases, with 16 bases between the two germline ends. Libraries were prepared by immunoSEQ multiplex PCR; TCRdb keeps only in-frame clonotypes and omits some of them. Among some 2,500,000 clones listed, approximately 93% were seen once. This receptor was obtained from a man younger than 35 in good health. Some clones in this sample may be carry-over from other donors' samples. This chain links TRBV9 with TRBJ2-4, with a weak D call TRBD2 (6 bases). The source material was naive CD4+ T cells from PBMCs. As for subset: CD45RA+ positively selected. CDR3 residues: CASSDHLGGGIQYF. The CDR3 nucleotides are TGTGCCAGCAGCGACCACCTCGGGGGAGGCATTCAGTACTTC. The variable domain in full, completed from reference TRBV9 and TRBJ2-4, reads DSGVTQTPKHLITATGQRVTLRCSPRSGDLSVYWYQQSLDQGLQFLIQYYNGEERAKGNILERFSAQQFPDLHSELNLSSLELGDSALYFCASSDHLGGGIQYFGAGTRLSVL.